This is a list of T cell receptor beta chains from one sample in a study of regulatory T cells in long-lasting Graves disease. TCRdb reprocessed the multiplex PCR reads via MiXCR and lists one record per CDR3 protein. The sample contains fewer than 350,000 distinct CDR3 sequences, 15% to 20% of which appear only once. The input for sequencing was peripheral blood mononuclear cells (PBMCs), taken at new diagnosis, from a patient treated with antithyroid drugs. The receptors derive from a female donor with Graves disease. Each CDR3 is given with its conserved first and last residue. A D gene is named only where the DNA matches it firmly. The size field is filled for only some rows; it gives once, few, many or a size class.

size: -; V: TRBV7-9; J: TRBJ2-7; D: -; DNA: TGTGCCAGCAGCCCCGGGGTGGACGATAGCTCCTACGAGCAGTACTTC; CDR3: CASSPGVDDSSYEQYF
size: -; V: TRBV18; J: TRBJ1-6; D: -; DNA: TGTGCCAGCTCACCGAGAACACTAAGGGAGCCCTCCTATAATTCACCCCTCCACTTT; CDR3: CASSPRTLREPSYNSPLHF
size: many; V: TRBV3-1; J: TRBJ1-2; D: -; DNA: TGTGCCAGCAGCCAAACACAGCTCGTGGGTGGCTACACCTTC; CDR3: CASSQTQLVGGYTF
size: many; V: TRBV30; J: TRBJ2-1; D: TRBD2; DNA: TGTGCCTGGGCGCGCACTAGCGGGAGGTTCATGTTTTTCTTC; CDR3: CAWARTSGRFMFFF
size: many; V: TRBV20-1; J: TRBJ2-1; D: -; DNA: TGCAGTGCCGCAGGGGCCTACAATGAGCAGTTCTTC; CDR3: CSAAGAYNEQFF
size: many; V: TRBV6-1; J: TRBJ2-2; D: -; DNA: TGTGCCAGCAGCCCGACACTTATGGAGGAGCTGTTTTTT; CDR3: CASSPTLMEELFF
size: many; V: TRBV2; J: TRBJ2-3; D: -; DNA: TGTGCCAGCAGGACGGGCCCAGATACGCAGTATTTT; CDR3: CASRTGPDTQYF
size: many; V: TRBV13; J: TRBJ1-3; D: -; DNA: TGTGCCAGCAGCTTAGATGTGGGGGCAGCGGGAAACACCATATATTTT; CDR3: CASSLDVGAAGNTIYF
size: -; V: TRBV14; J: TRBJ2-4; D: -; DNA: TGTGCCAGCAGCCAAGAATCCCAGCCAACCCTTCGGATAGCCAAAAACATTCAGTACTTC; CDR3: CASSQESQPTLRIAKNIQYF
size: many; V: TRBV20-1; J: TRBJ2-2; D: -; DNA: TGCAGTGCCATTCAGGGTCCCAGCACCGGGGAGCTGTTTTTT; CDR3: CSAIQGPSTGELFF
size: many; V: TRBV30; J: TRBJ1-2; D: -; DNA: TGTGCCTGGAGCCGTGGAGCTAACTATGGCTACACCTTC; CDR3: CAWSRGANYGYTF
size: many; V: TRBV28; J: TRBJ1-5; D: -; DNA: TGTGCCAGCAGTTTAGTACAGGATAATCAGCCCCAGCATTTT; CDR3: CASSLVQDNQPQHF
size: few; V: TRBV5-1; J: TRBJ2-7; D: -; DNA: TGCGCCAGCAGCCACCAGGGCGTAGGGGCCTACGAGCAGTACTTC; CDR3: CASSHQGVGAYEQYF
size: few; V: TRBV5-1; J: TRBJ1-2; D: -; DNA: TGCGCCAGCACCAATGGGGGCGGCTACACCTTC; CDR3: CASTNGGGYTF
size: many; V: TRBV6-2/TRBV6-3; J: TRBJ1-1; D: -; DNA: TGTGCCAGCAGTTACCGGACGACGAACACTGAAGCTTTCTTT; CDR3: CASSYRTTNTEAFF
size: few; V: TRBV6-1; J: TRBJ2-7; D: TRBD2; DNA: TGTGCCAGCAGTAGAGCGGGAGGTTACGAGCAGTACTTC; CDR3: CASSRAGGYEQYF
size: many; V: TRBV7-2; J: TRBJ2-1; D: TRBD2; DNA: TGTGCCAGCAGGTGGGCGGGAGGATACAATGAGCAGTTCTTC; CDR3: CASRWAGGYNEQFF
size: many; V: TRBV12-3/TRBV12-4; J: TRBJ2-7; D: -; DNA: TGTGCCAGCAGCTTTGGACCTTCGGCCTACGAGCAGTACTTC; CDR3: CASSFGPSAYEQYF
size: many; V: TRBV12-3/TRBV12-4; J: TRBJ2-7; D: -; DNA: TGTGCCAGCAGTTTTCGGCTAGTCTTCAGGCCCAACGAGCAGTACTTC; CDR3: CASSFRLVFRPNEQYF
size: many; V: TRBV4-1; J: TRBJ2-1; D: TRBD2; DNA: TGCGCCAGCAGCCAAGTATGGGAGGGCCCCTACAATGAGCAGTTCTTC; CDR3: CASSQVWEGPYNEQFF
size: many; V: TRBV11-2; J: TRBJ2-1; D: TRBD2; DNA: TGTGCCAGCAGCACCCCACGGCGGGAGGGCCCTAATGGGCAGTTCTTC; CDR3: CASSTPRREGPNGQFF
size: many; V: TRBV11-2; J: TRBJ2-3; D: -; DNA: TGTGCCAGCAGCAACCCTACGCGAACATCCCAGTATTTT; CDR3: CASSNPTRTSQYF
size: -; V: TRBV20-1; J: TRBJ2-7; D: TRBD2; DNA: TGCAGTGCTCCAGACGTGAGCGGGGCGTCTTACGAGCAGTACTTC; CDR3: CSAPDVSGASYEQYF
size: many; V: TRBV30; J: TRBJ1-1; D: -; DNA: TGTGCCTGGAGTGTAATCGCAGGGGCTCCCACTGAAGCTTTCTTT; CDR3: CAWSVIAGAPTEAFF
size: many; V: TRBV5-6; J: TRBJ1-5; D: TRBD1; DNA: TGTGCCAGCAGCCCCGGGACAGGTTCCAATCAGCCCCAGCATTTT; CDR3: CASSPGTGSNQPQHF
size: few; V: TRBV19; J: TRBJ1-6; D: -; DNA: TGTGCCAGTAGTATTAGCGCCAGGTATAATTCACCCCTCCACTTT; CDR3: CASSISARYNSPLHF
size: -; V: TRBV7-2; J: TRBJ2-2; D: TRBD2; DNA: TGTGCCAGCAGCTTAGGTTCTGTACGGGCGGGGAGGGGAGACACCGGGGAGCTGTTTTTT; CDR3: CASSLGSVRAGRGDTGELFF
size: many; V: TRBV11-2; J: TRBJ1-1; D: TRBD1; DNA: TGTGCCAGCAGCTTTAGGGTTAAGGGGGCATGGGACACTGAAGCTTTCTTT; CDR3: CASSFRVKGAWDTEAFF
size: many; V: TRBV10-3; J: TRBJ1-1; D: -; DNA: TGTGCCATCCTTGGAGAGAAGAACACTGAAGCTTTCTTT; CDR3: CAILGEKNTEAFF
size: many; V: TRBV28; J: TRBJ1-5; D: -; DNA: TGTGCCAGCAGTTCCAAGACATTCCTTCGGAACTCGGATCAGCCCCAGCATTTT; CDR3: CASSSKTFLRNSDQPQHF
size: -; V: TRBV12-3/TRBV12-4; J: TRBJ2-1; D: TRBD2; DNA: TGTGCCAGCAGGGTAACTAGCGGGGTCAACAATGAGCAGTTCTTC; CDR3: CASRVTSGVNNEQFF
size: -; V: TRBV25-1; J: TRBJ1-2; D: -; DNA: TGTGCCAGCAGTGACCCCGATAGAAGTAACTATGGCTACACCTTC; CDR3: CASSDPDRSNYGYTF
size: many; V: TRBV15; J: TRBJ2-7; D: -; DNA: TGTGCCACCAGCAGGGGAACAGGTTACGAGCAGTACTTC; CDR3: CATSRGTGYEQYF
size: many; V: TRBV7-9; J: TRBJ1-1; D: -; DNA: TGTGCCAGCAGCTTAGCGGGGCGGGGGGGGTTTGAAGCTTTCTTT; CDR3: CASSLAGRGGFEAFF
size: few; V: TRBV7-9; J: TRBJ2-5; D: -; DNA: TGTGCCAGCAGCTTAGACGGGAGACAAGAGACCCAGTACTTC; CDR3: CASSLDGRQETQYF
size: many; V: TRBV9; J: TRBJ1-2; D: -; DNA: TGTGCCAGCAGCCCCACGGGGTTTAACTATGGCTACACCTTC; CDR3: CASSPTGFNYGYTF
size: many; V: TRBV28; J: TRBJ1-5; D: -; DNA: TGTGCCAGCAGTGAGACAGGAACCTCATTGAGCAATCAGCCCCAGCATTTT; CDR3: CASSETGTSLSNQPQHF
size: many; V: TRBV12-3/TRBV12-4; J: TRBJ2-3; D: -; DNA: TGTGCCAGCAGCCGAGTAACCACAGATACGCAGTATTTT; CDR3: CASSRVTTDTQYF
size: many; V: TRBV3-1; J: TRBJ2-7; D: -; DNA: TGTGCCAGCAGCCAAGTGCTAGGCGAGCAGTACTTC; CDR3: CASSQVLGEQYF
size: many; V: TRBV20-1; J: TRBJ2-1; D: -; DNA: TGCAGTGCTAGAGAGGGAGACACTACCTACAATGAGCAGTTCTTC; CDR3: CSAREGDTTYNEQFF
size: many; V: TRBV20-1; J: TRBJ2-3; D: TRBD1; DNA: TGCAGTGCTAGTGGACAGGAATTAACAGATACGCAGTATTTT; CDR3: CSASGQELTDTQYF
size: -; V: TRBV6-5; J: TRBJ2-7; D: -; DNA: TGTGCCAGCAGTTACCATGGCGTAGTGATGGAGCAGTACTTC; CDR3: CASSYHGVVMEQYF